This T cell receptor beta chain was sequenced during a study of response to subunit inactivated influenza vaccine (dated by TCRdb to about 2018). Background on the whole study: The study used deep quantitative T cell receptor repertoire profiling to track responses to a trivalent subunit inactivated influenza vaccine. General findings and caveats noted by the study authors: The authors proposed that each seasonal influenza vaccination may bring in only a limited number of new T cells.

Receptors were amplified or captured by RT-PCR. These reads were obtained on an Illumina HiSeq 2500. TCRdb reprocessing: public reads trimmed at Q25 with fastp, clones called with MiXCR, in-frame beta chains kept. Rows matching on CDR3 protein sequence are summarized as one entry with the most common DNA and genes. This sample gives about 610,000 distinct CDR3 sequences in total; 12% to 15% of them show up just once. The top ten clones comprise around 10% of the sample. To note about this clonotype: Its antigen is not yet known. Base qualities are not at hand, and no much larger clone is one base apart.

CDR1 and CDR2 are drawn from the germline V gene: SGHNT, YENEEA. V loses 5 bases of germline sequence and J loses 6 bases, and the interval between the two ends is 20 bases. The CDR3 numbers 16 residues from cysteine through phenylalanine. This entry keeps only the CDR3 DNA: 48 bases, framed from base 1. The sample in question was PBMCs from blood, obtained roughly 13 days after vaccination. The chain is encoded by TRBV11-3 joined to TRBJ2-1, with TRBD1 perhaps the D gene, on 7 matching bases. The TCR sequence derives from a man in his fifties or sixties who received an inactivated influenza vaccine. Donor details come from another sample of the same person, matched by shared clones. This receptor carries the CDR3 CASSPRRDRDSNEQFF. The base sequence is TGTGCCAGCAGCCCGCGGAGGGACAGAGATTCCAATGAGCAGTTCTTC.